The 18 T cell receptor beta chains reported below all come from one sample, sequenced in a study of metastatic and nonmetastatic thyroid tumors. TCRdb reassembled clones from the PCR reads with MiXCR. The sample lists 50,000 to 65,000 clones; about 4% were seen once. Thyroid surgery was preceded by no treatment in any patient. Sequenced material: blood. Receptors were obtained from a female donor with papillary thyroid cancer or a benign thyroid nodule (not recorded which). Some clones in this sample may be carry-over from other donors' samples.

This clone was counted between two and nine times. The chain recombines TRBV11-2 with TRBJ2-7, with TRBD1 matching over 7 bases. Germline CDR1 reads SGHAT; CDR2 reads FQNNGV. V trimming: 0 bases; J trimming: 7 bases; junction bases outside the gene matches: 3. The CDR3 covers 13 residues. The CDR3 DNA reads TGTGCCAGCAGCTTAGACAGGGGGTTGGAGCAGTACTTC. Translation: CASSLDRGLEQYF.

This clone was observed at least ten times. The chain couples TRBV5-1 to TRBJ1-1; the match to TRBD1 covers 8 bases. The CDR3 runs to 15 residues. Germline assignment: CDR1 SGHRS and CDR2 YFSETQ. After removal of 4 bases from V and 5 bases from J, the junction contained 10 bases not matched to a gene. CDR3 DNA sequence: TGCGCCAGCAGCCTAGGGACAGGCCCGGGGACTGAAGCTTTCTTT. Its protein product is CASSLGTGPGTEAFF. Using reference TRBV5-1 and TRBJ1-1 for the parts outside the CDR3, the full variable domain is KAGVTQTPRYLIKTRGQQVTLSCSPISGHRSVSWYQQTPGQGLQFLFEYFSETQRNKGNFPGRFSGRQFSNSRSEMNVSTLELGDSALYLCASSLGTGPGTEAFFGQGTRLTVV.

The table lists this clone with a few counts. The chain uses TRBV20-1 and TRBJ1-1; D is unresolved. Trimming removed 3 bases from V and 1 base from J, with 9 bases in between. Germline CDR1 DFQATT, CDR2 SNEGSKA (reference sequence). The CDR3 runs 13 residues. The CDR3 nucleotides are TGCAGTGCTAGGGAAGGGTCGAACACTGAAGCTTTCTTT. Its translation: CSAREGSNTEAFF.

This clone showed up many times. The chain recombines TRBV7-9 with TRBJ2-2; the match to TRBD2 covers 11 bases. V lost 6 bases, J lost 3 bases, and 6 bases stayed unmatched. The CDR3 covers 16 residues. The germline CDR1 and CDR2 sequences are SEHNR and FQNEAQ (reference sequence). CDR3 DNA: TGTGCCAGCAGGACGGGGACTAGCGGATACACCGGGGAGCTGTTTTTT. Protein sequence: CASRTGTSGYTGELFF.

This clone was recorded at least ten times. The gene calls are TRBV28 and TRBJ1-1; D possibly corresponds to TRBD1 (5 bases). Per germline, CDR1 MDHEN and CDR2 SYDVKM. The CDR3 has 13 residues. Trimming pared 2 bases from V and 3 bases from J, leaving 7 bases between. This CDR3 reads CASSLDRYTEAFF. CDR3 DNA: TGTGCCAGCAGTTTAGACAGATACACTGAAGCTTTCTTT.

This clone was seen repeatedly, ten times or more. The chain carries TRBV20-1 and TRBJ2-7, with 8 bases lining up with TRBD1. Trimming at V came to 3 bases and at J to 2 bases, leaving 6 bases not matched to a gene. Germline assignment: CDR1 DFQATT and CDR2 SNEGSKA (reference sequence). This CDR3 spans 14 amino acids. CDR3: CSARADRVAYEQYF. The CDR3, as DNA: TGCAGTGCTAGGGCGGACAGGGTCGCCTACGAGCAGTACTTC.

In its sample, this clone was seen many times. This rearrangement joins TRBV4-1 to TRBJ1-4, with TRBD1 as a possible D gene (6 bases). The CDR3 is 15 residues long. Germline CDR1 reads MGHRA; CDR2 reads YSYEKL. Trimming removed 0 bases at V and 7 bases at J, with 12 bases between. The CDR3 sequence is CASSQEGALFEKLFF. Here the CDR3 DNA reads TGCGCCAGCAGCCAAGAGGGGGCGCTTTTTGAAAAACTGTTTTTT.

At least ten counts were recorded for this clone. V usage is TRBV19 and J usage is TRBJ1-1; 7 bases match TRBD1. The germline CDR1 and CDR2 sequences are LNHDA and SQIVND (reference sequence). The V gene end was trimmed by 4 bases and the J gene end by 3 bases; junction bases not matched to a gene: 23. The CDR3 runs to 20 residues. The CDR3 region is CASSRDSGTRVRREDTEAFF. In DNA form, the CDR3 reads TGTGCCAGTAGTAGGGACAGTGGGACAAGGGTGCGGCGGGAGGACACTGAAGCTTTCTTT.

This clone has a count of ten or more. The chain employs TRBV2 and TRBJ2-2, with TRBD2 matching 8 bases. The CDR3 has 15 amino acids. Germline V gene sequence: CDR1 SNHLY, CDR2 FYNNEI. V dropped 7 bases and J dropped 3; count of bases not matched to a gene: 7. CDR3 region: CASKPGGWDTGELFF. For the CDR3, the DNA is TGTGCCAGCAAACCGGGGGGGTGGGACACCGGGGAGCTGTTTTTT.

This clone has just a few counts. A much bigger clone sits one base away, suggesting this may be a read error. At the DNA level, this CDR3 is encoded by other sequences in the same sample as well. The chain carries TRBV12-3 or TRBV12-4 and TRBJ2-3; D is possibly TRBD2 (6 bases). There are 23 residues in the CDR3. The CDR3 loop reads CASSFLGVAQDRDSATSTDTQYF. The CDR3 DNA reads TGTGCCAGCAGTTTCCTTGGGGTAGCTCAGGACCGGGACTCAGCAACTAGCACAGATACTCAGTATTTT.

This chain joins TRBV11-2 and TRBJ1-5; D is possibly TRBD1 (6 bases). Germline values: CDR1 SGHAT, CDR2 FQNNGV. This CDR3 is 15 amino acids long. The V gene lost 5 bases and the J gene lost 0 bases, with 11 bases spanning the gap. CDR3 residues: CASSQGGYSNQPQHF. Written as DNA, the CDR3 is TGTGCCAGCAGCCAAGGGGGGTATAGCAATCAGCCCCAGCATTTT.

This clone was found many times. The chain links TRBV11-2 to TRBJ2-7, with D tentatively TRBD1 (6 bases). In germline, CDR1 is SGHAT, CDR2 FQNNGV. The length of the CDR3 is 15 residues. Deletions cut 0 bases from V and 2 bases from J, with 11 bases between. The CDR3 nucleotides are TGTGCCAGCAGCTTAGAGGCAGGGGCCACCTACGAGCAGTACTTC. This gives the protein CASSLEAGATYEQYF.

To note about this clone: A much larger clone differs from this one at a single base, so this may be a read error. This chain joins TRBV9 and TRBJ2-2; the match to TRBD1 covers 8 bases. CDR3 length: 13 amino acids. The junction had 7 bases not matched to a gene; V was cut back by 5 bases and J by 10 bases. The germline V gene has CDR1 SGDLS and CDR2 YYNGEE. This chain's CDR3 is CASRQTGAVELFF. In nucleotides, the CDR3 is TGTGCCAGCAGACAGACAGGGGCCGTGGAGCTGTTTTTT.

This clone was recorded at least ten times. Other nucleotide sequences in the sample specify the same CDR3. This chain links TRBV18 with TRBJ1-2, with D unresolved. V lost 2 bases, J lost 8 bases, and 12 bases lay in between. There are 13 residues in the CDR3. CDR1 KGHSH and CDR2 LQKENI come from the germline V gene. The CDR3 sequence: CASSPNGLHGYTF. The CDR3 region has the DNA TGTGCCAGCTCACCAAACGGGCTTCACGGCTACACCTTC. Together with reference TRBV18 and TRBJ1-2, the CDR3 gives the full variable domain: NAGVMQNPRHLVRRRGQEARLRCSPMKGHSHVYWYRQLPEEGLKFMVYLQKENIIDESGMPKERFSAEFPKEGPSILRIQQVVRGDSAAYFCASSPNGLHGYTFGSGTRLTVV.

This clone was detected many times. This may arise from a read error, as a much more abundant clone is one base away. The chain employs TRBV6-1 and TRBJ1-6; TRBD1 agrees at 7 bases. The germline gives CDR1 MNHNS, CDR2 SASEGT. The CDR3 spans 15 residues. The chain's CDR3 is CARSFEQGRNSPLHF. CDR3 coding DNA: TGTGCCCGCAGTTTCGAACAGGGGAGAAATTCACCCCTCCACTTT.

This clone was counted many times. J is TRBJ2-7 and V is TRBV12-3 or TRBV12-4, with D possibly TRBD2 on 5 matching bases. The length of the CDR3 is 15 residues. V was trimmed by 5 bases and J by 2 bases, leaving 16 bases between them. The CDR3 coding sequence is TGTGCCAGCAGTCCCTCTAGACTACCCCCCTACGAGCAGTACTTC. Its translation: CASSPSRLPPYEQYF.

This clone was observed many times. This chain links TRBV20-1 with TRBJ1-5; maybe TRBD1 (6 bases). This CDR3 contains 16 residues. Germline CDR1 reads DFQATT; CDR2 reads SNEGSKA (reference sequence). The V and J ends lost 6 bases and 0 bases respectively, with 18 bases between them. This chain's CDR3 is CSAGPATGHSNQPQHF. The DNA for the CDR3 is TGCAGTGCGGGACCCGCTACAGGGCATAGCAATCAGCCCCAGCATTTT.

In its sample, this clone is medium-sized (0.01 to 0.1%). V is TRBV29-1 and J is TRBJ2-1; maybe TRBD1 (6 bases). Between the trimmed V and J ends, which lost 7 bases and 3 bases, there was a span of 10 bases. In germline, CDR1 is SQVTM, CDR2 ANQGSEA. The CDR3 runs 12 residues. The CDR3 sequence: CSAGGSYNEQFF. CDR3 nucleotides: TGCAGCGCTGGGGGCAGCTACAATGAGCAGTTCTTC.